This T cell receptor beta chain derives from a study of blood T cell repertoires in COVID-19. The length of the CDR3 is 15 residues. The authors' processing: Reference gene primer amplification in the assay estimated nucleated cell counts. TCRdb's table, derived via immunoSEQ multiplex PCR, lists solely in-frame clones and lacks some. That table furnishes V, J and clone size, whereas the DNA furnished D and trimming. The profile shows 150,000 or so clones, about 90% of them singletons. This clone was seen only once. The chain employs TRBV21-1 and TRBJ1-2. TRBV21-1 is designated a pseudogene. The sequence was obtained from a man aged 45-60 years with acute or convalescent COVID-19. The material sequenced was peripheral blood. The DNA of the CDR3 is TGTGCCAGCAGCAAAGAAGGGAGGACCCTCTATGGCTACACCTTC. As protein: CASSKEGRTLYGYTF.